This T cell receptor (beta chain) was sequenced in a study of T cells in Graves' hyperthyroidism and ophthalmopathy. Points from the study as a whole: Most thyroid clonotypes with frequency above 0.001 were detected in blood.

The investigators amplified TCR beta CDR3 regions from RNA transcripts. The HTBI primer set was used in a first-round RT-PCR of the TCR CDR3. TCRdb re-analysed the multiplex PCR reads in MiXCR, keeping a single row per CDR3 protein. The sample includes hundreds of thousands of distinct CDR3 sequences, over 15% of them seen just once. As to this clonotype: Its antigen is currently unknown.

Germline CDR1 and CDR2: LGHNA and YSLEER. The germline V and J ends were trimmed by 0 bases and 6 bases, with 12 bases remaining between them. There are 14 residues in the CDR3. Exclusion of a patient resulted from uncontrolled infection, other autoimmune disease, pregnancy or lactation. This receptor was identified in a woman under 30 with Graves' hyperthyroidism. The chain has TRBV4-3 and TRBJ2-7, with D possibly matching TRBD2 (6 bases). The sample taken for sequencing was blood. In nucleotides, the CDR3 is TGCGCCAGCAGCCAAGAGAGTTCGGGGGTCGAGCAGTACTTC. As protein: CASSQESSGVEQYF.